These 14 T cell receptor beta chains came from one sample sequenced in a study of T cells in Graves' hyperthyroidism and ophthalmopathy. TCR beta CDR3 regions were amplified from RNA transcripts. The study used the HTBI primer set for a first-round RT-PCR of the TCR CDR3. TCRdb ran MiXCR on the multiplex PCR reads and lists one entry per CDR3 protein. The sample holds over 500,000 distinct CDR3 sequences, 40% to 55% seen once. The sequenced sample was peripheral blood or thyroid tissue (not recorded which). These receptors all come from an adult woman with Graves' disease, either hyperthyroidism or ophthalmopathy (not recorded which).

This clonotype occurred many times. The CDR3 DNA reads TGTGCCAGCAGCGTAGATGGGACGGTCTATGGCTACACCTTC. Its protein is CASSVDGTVYGYTF. This chain uses TRBV9 with TRBJ1-2; a weak D match, TRBD1 (5 bases). This CDR3 contains 14 residues. The V gene lost 0 bases and the J gene lost 4 bases, with 10 bases spanning the gap. Germline CDR1 and CDR2: SGDLS and YYNGEE.

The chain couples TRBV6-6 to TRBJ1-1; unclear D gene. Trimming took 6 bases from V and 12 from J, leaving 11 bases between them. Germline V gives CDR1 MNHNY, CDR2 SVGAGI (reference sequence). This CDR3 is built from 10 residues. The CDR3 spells CASRATGTFF. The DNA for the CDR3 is TGTGCCAGCAGGGCAACCGGGACTTTCTTT.

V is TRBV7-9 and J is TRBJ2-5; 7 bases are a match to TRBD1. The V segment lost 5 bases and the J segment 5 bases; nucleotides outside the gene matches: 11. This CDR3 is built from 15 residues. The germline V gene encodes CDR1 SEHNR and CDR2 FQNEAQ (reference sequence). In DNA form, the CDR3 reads TGTGCCAGCAGCCACCGGGACAGCCCGGGGGAGACCCAGTACTTC. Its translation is CASSHRDSPGETQYF.

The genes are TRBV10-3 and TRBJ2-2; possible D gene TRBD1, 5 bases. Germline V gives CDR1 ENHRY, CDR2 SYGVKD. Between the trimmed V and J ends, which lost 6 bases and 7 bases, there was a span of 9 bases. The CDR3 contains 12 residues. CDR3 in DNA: TGTGCCATCAGACAAGGGGACGGGGAGCTGTTTTTT. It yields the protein CAIRQGDGELFF.

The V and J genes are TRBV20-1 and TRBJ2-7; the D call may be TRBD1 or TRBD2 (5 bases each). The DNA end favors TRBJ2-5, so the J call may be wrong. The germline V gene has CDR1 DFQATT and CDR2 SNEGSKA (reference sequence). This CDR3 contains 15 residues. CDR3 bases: TGCAGTGCTAGAGATACCGGGACGACTCAAGAGACCCAGTACTTC. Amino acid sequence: CSARDTGTTQETQYF.

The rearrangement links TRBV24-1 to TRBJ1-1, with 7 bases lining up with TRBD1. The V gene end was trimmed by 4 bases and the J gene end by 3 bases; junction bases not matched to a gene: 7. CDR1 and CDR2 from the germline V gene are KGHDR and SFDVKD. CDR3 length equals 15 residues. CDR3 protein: CATSDPNTGDTEAFF. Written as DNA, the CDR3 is TGTGCCACCAGTGACCCTAATACAGGGGACACTGAAGCTTTCTTT.

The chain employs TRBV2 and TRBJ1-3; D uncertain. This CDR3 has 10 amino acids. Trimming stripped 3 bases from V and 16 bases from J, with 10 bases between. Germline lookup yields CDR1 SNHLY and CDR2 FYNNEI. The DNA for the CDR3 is TGTGCCAGCAGTGATTACAGTATCTATTTT. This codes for CASSDYSIYF.

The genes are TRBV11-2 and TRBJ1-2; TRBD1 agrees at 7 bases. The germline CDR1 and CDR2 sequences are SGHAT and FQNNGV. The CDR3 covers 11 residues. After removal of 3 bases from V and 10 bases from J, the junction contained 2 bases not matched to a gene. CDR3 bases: TGTGCCAGCAGCTTCGGGACAGACTACACCTTC. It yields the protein CASSFGTDYTF.

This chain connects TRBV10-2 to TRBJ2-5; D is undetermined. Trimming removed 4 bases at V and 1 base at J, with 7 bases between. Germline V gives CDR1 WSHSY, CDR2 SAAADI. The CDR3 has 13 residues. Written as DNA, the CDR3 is TGCGCCAGCAGTGGGCAAACCCAAGAGACCCAGTACTTC. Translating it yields CASSGQTQETQYF.

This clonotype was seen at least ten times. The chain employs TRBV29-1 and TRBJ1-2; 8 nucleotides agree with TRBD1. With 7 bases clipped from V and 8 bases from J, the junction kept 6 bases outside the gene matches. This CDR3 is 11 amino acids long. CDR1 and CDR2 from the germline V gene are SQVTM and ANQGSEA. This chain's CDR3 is CSGSTGVGYTF. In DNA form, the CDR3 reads TGCAGCGGATCGACAGGGGTAGGCTACACCTTC.

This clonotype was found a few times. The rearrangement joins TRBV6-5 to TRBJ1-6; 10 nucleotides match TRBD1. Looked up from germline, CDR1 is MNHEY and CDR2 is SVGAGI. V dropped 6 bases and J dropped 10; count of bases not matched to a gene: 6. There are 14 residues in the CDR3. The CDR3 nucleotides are TGTGCCAGCAGCCCGACAGGGGGCCGGTCACCCCTCCACTTT. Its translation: CASSPTGGRSPLHF.

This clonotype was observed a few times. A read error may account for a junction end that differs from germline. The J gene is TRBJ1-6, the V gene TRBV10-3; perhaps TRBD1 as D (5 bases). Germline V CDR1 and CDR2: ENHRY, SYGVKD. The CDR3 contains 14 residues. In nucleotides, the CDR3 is TGTGCCAGCAGTTTTAGGGGTTCGGGGGCACCCCTCCACTTT. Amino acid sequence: CASSFRGSGAPLHF.

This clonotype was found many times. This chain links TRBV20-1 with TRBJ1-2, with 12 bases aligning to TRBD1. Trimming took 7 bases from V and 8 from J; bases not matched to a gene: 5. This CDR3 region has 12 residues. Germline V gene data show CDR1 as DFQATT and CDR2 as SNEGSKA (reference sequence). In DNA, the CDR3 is TGCAGTGTCCGGGACAGGGGGCTCGGCTACACCTTC. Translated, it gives CSVRDRGLGYTF.

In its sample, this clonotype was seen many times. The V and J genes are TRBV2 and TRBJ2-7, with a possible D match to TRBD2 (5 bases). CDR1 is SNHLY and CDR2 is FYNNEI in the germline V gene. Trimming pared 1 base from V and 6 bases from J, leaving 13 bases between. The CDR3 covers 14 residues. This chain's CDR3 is CASSEGGGPPEQYF. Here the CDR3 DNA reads TGTGCCAGCAGTGAAGGCGGAGGCCCACCCGAGCAGTACTTC.